These 19 T cell receptor beta chains were sequenced from one sample in a study of T cell changes during pregnancy in multiple sclerosis. The data were produced by immunoSEQ multiplex PCR, yet TCRdb's version contains in-frame clones alone and is incomplete. The repertoire holds around 26,000 clones, 89% seen once, with approximately 17% in the top ten. The specimen comprised CD8+ T cells from peripheral blood mononuclear cells, sampled in the second trimester of pregnancy. Source of these receptors: a female donor with multiple sclerosis, enrolled in a pregnancy study.

This clone was counted many times. This chain links TRBV13 with TRBJ2-4, with D possibly being TRBD2 (6 bases). Germline-derived CDR1 and CDR2 are PRHDT and FYEKMQ (reference sequence). The germline V and J ends were trimmed by 4 bases and 0 bases, with 13 bases remaining between them. The CDR3 has 16 amino acids. The CDR3 reads CASSSAGALAKNIQYF. As DNA, the CDR3 is TGTGCCAGCAGCTCAGCGGGTGCCCTAGCCAAAAACATTCAGTACTTC.

V is TRBV14 and J is TRBJ2-1; D unresolved. Between the trimmed V and J ends, which lost 6 bases and 3 bases, there was a span of 12 bases. CDR1 is SGHDN and CDR2 is FVKESK in the germline V gene. The CDR3 extends over 14 amino acids. The DNA of the CDR3 is TGTGCCAGCAGTTTCGCCCAGGTCTACAATGAGCAGTTCTTC. The encoded protein is CASSFAQVYNEQFF.

The CDR3 region is CAISESLAGAKETQYF. CDR3 coding DNA: TGTGCCATCAGTGAGTCGTTAGCGGGGGCTAAAGAGACCCAGTACTTC. The chain uses TRBV10-3 and TRBJ2-5; TRBD2 agrees at 9 bases. The CDR3 is 16 residues long. Germline-derived CDR1 and CDR2 are ENHRY and SYGVKD. Trimming removed 0 bases from V and 3 bases from J; junction bases left unmatched: 5.

The chain uses TRBV2 and TRBJ1-4; TRBD1 agrees at 8 bases. CDR1 SNHLY and CDR2 FYNNEI come from the germline V gene. This CDR3 has 14 amino acids. The ends lost 7 bases at V and 5 bases at J; junction bases unmatched: 6. CDR3 sequence reads: CASIRDRMNEKLFF. As DNA, the CDR3 is TGTGCCAGCATCAGGGACAGGATGAATGAAAAACTGTTTTTT.

The chain carries TRBV19 and TRBJ2-2, with D perhaps matching TRBD2 (6 bases). This CDR3 is 15 amino acids long. Germline loops: CDR1 LNHDA, CDR2 SQIVND (reference sequence). V lost 6 bases and J lost 3, with 14 bases in between. In DNA form, the CDR3 reads TGTGCCAGTAGGACGCCGGGACTTGACACCGGGGAGCTGTTTTTT. Its translation is CASRTPGLDTGELFF. The full variable domain, completed using reference TRBV19 and TRBJ2-2, is DGGITQSPKYLFRKEGQNVTLSCEQNLNHDAMYWYRQDPGQGLRLIYYSQIVNDFQKGDIAEGYSVSREKKESFPLTVTSAQKNPTAFYLCASRTPGLDTGELFFGEGSRLTVL.

The chain recombines TRBV4-1 with TRBJ2-2; 8 bases fit TRBD2. The CDR3 is 13 residues long. The germline V gene has CDR1 MGHRA and CDR2 YSYEKL. The junction had 5 bases not matched to a gene; V was cut back by 8 bases and J by 6 bases. The CDR3: CASREGPPGELFF. The CDR3, as DNA: TGCGCCAGCCGGGAGGGGCCCCCCGGGGAGCTGTTTTTT.

The chain uses TRBV7-2 and TRBJ2-1; 12 bases map to TRBD2. Germline V CDR1 and CDR2: SGHTA, FQGNSA. The trim removed 5 bases at V and 5 bases at J, leaving 4 bases unmatched. The CDR3 is made up of 15 amino acids. The CDR3 spells CASSITSGRNNEQFF. The CDR3 DNA reads as TGTGCCAGCAGCATCACTAGCGGGAGGAACAATGAGCAGTTCTTC.

The chain uses TRBV28 and TRBJ1-5, with TRBD1 matching 7 bases. CDR3 length: 16 amino acids. Germline V CDR1 and CDR2: MDHEN, SYDVKM. Losses at the gene ends were 3 bases for V and 2 bases for J; bases not matched to a gene: 7. CDR3 coding DNA: TGTGCCAGCAGTTTCCGGGTTCAGGGGGGCAATCAGCCCCAGCATTTT. Translating it yields CASSFRVQGGNQPQHF.

The rearrangement uses TRBV5-1 and TRBJ2-5; 8 positions match TRBD1. J lost 5 bases, V lost 0 bases, and 18 bases had no gene match. The CDR3 is 19 amino acids. Germline V CDR1 and CDR2: SGHRS, YFSETQ. CDR3 region: CASSLVLSGTGSPGETQYF. CDR3 coding DNA: TGCGCCAGCAGCTTGGTTCTATCCGGGACAGGCTCCCCCGGGGAGACCCAGTACTTC.

The chain carries TRBV7-8 and TRBJ1-4; the D gene is possibly TRBD1 (5 bases). Germline V gene lookup returns CDR1 SGHVS and CDR2 FQNEAQ. V lost 5 bases to trimming and J lost 6 bases, with 10 bases between them. CDR3 length equals 13 residues. CDR3 region: CASSPATDEKLFF. The CDR3 DNA reads TGTGCCAGCAGCCCTGCGACAGATGAAAAACTGTTTTTT.

This chain links TRBV5-1 with TRBJ2-7, with TRBD1 matching 7 bases. The CDR3 consists of 17 residues. V shed 0 bases, J shed 1 base, and the junction held 10 bases outside the gene matches. CDR1 and CDR2 from the germline V gene are SGHRS and YFSETQ. CDR3 in DNA: TGCGCCAGCAGCTTGGCGTATACCGGGACAGCTTCCTACGAGCAGTACTTC. Encoded protein: CASSLAYTGTASYEQYF.

The gene calls are TRBV11-1 and TRBJ2-1, with 8 bases aligning to TRBD1. Germline V gene lookup returns CDR1 SGHAT and CDR2 FQDESV (reference sequence). The CDR3 runs to 15 residues. V shed 3 bases and J 2 bases; nucleotides not matched to a gene: 3. The CDR3 coding sequence is TGTGCCAGCAGCTTTGGGACAGGCGCCTACAATGAGCAGTTCTTC. Its protein product is CASSFGTGAYNEQFF.

This chain connects TRBV9 to TRBJ2-3; TRBD1 might be the D (6 bases). CDR1 SGDLS and CDR2 YYNGEE come from the germline V gene. CDR3 length: 16 residues. Trimming removed 4 bases from V and 3 bases from J, with 18 bases in between. The CDR3 nucleotides read TGTGCCAGCAGCCCGGCGCAGGGGTATGGAACAGATACGCAGTATTTT. Residues: CASSPAQGYGTDTQYF.

CDR3 region: CASSFRGNEQFF. The CDR3 DNA reads as TGTGCCAGCAGTTTTCGGGGCAATGAGCAGTTCTTC. The chain has TRBV27 and TRBJ2-1; a weak D match, TRBD2 (5 bases). This CDR3 has 12 amino acids. Looked up from germline, CDR1 is MNHEY and CDR2 is SMNVEV (reference sequence). The ends were cut back, 3 bases at V and 6 bases at J, with 6 bases in the middle.

This clone was picked up one time. The V gene is TRBV27, the J gene TRBJ2-7; 7 bases match TRBD1. This CDR3 has 15 amino acids. V lost 5 bases, J lost 2 bases, and 9 bases stayed unmatched. Germline CDR1 and CDR2: MNHEY and SMNVEV (reference sequence). CDR3 in DNA: TGTGCCAGCAGTCAACTGACAGGGAACGCCTACGAGCAGTACTTC. Translation: CASSQLTGNAYEQYF.

The chain joins TRBV9 to TRBJ2-1; 10 bases are a match to TRBD2. The CDR3 covers 16 residues. Germline V gene data show CDR1 as SGDLS and CDR2 as YYNGEE. J gave up 0 bases and V 4 bases, and 4 bases lay outside the gene matches. Here the CDR3 DNA reads TGTGCCAGCAGCCCCTCTAGCGGGAGCTCCTACAATGAGCAGTTCTTC. Its protein product is CASSPSSGSSYNEQFF.

The chain recombines TRBV27 with TRBJ1-5, with TRBD1 as a possible D gene (5 bases). V was pared by 2 bases and J by 5 bases, with 13 bases between. Germline V gene lookup returns CDR1 MNHEY and CDR2 SMNVEV (reference sequence). This CDR3 comprises 15 residues. Written as DNA, the CDR3 is TGTGCCAGCAGTTTAGTAGGCAGGGAGGATCAGCCCCAGCATTTT. It codes for CASSLVGREDQPQHF.

The chain employs TRBV27 and TRBJ2-7, with TRBD2 identical over 12 bases. Germline CDR1 reads MNHEY; CDR2 reads SMNVEV (reference sequence). With 6 bases clipped from V and 3 bases from J, the junction kept 3 bases outside the gene matches. The CDR3 has 14 amino acids. The CDR3 reads CASSRLAGVYEQYF. As DNA, the CDR3 is TGTGCCAGCAGCCGACTAGCGGGAGTCTACGAGCAGTACTTC.

A single count supports this clone. The chain links TRBV6-5 to TRBJ2-7; D is possibly TRBD1 (5 bases). This CDR3 is 14 amino acids long. The germline V gene encodes CDR1 MNHEY and CDR2 SVGAGI. Trimming removed 6 bases at V and 5 bases at J, with 17 bases between. CDR3 DNA sequence: TGTGCCAGCAGAAGGGGCAGGGTAGGCGACGAGCAGTACTTC. This sequence encodes CASRRGRVGDEQYF.